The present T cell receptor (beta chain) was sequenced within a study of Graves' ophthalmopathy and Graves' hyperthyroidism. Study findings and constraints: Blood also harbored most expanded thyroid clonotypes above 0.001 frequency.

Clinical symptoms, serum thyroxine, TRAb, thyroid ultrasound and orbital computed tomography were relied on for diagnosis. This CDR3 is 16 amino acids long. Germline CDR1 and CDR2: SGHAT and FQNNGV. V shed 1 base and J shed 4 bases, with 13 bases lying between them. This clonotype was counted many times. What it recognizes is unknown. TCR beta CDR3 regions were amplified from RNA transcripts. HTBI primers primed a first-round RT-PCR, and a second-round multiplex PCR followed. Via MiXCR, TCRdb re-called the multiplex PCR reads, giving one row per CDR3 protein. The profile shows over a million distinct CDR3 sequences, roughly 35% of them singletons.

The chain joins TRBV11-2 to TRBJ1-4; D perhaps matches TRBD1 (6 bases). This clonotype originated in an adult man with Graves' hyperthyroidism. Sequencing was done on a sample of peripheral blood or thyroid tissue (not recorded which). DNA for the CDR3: TGTGCCAGCAGCTTAGGTCGCAGGGGAAGTAATGAAAAACTGTTTTTT. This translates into CASSLGRRGSNEKLFF. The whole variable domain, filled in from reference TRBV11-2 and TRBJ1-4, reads EAGVAQSPRYKIIEKRQSVAFWCNPISGHATLYWYQQILGQGPKLLIQFQNNGVVDDSQLPKDRFSAERLKGVDSTLKIQPAKLEDSAVYLCASSLGRRGSNEKLFFGSGTQLSVL.